Shown below are 18 T cell receptor beta chains from a single sample sequenced in a study of CD8+CD57+ T cells in acquired aplastic anemia. Profiles of TCR beta VDJ and CDR3 were generated from a genomic DNA template. TCRdb recomputed calls from the reads with MiXCR, one row per CDR3 protein. Of some 45,000 distinct CDR3 sequences in the sample, roughly 65% are singletons; the top ten hold about a quarter. Sequencing used sorted CD4+, CD8+, or CD8+CD57+ T cells (not recorded which) from PBMCs. These receptor sequences come from a human donor in good health, serving as a control.

This clonotype turned up a few times. A much larger clone sits a single nucleotide away, making a read error possible. The rearrangement uses TRBV4-1 and TRBJ1-5; D gene ambiguous. Germline V gene sequence: CDR1 MGHRA, CDR2 YSYEKL. The CDR3 consists of 16 residues. The CDR3 sequence: CASSQDAGSLNQPQRF. CDR3 nucleotides: TGCGCCAGCAGCCAAGATGCGGGTTCGTTAAATCAGCCCCAGCGTTTT.

This clonotype was found a few times. This chain links TRBV29-1 with TRBJ2-7; 9 bases are shared with TRBD2. CDR1 is SQVTM and CDR2 is ANQGSEA in the germline V gene. V shed 7 bases and J 1 base; nucleotides not matched to a gene: 5. The CDR3 contains 13 residues. The CDR3 loop reads CSGSGGRSYEQYF. CDR3 coding DNA: TGCAGCGGTAGCGGGGGTCGATCCTACGAGCAGTACTTC.

As concerns this clonotype: The junction shows a germline mismatch at one end, possibly a read error. The rearrangement uses TRBV29-1 and TRBJ1-1, with unresolved D. The CDR3 extends over 14 amino acids. CDR1 SQVTM and CDR2 ANQGSEA come from the germline V gene. CDR3 in amino acids: CSVERVQVNPEAFF. The CDR3 bases are TGCAGCGTTGAAAGGGTCCAAGTGAACCCTGAAGCCTTCTTT.

This clonotype was found many times. The chain combines TRBV9 with TRBJ1-5, with 7 positions matching TRBD1. J was trimmed by 3 bases and V by 4 bases; bases with no gene match: 7. Germline V gene data show CDR1 as SGDLS and CDR2 as YYNGEE. The CDR3 contains 15 residues. The CDR3 spells CASSIWDSLNQPQHF. The CDR3, as DNA: TGTGCCAGCAGCATCTGGGACAGCCTCAATCAGCCCCAGCATTTT. Together with reference TRBV9 and TRBJ1-5, the CDR3 gives the full variable domain: DSGVTQTPKHLITATGQRVTLRCSPRSGDLSVYWYQQSLDQGLQFLIQYYNGEERAKGNILERFSAQQFPDLHSELNLSSLELGDSALYFCASSIWDSLNQPQHFGDGTRLSIL.

This sequence joins TRBV15 and TRBJ2-7; no clear D gene. Trimming removed 3 bases at V and 3 bases at J, with 12 bases between. This CDR3 contains 14 residues. Germline CDR1 LNHNV, CDR2 YYDKDF (reference sequence). The CDR3 DNA reads as TGTGCCACCAGCAGGGGTAACGGAATCTACGAGCAGTACTTC. Residues: CATSRGNGIYEQYF.

The V call is TRBV28, the J call TRBJ1-2; 8 bases align to TRBD1. Germline V gene lookup returns CDR1 MDHEN and CDR2 SYDVKM. The CDR3 has 13 amino acids. The junction had 8 bases not matched to a gene; V was cut back by 6 bases and J by 8 bases. The CDR3 coding sequence is TGTGCCAGCAGCCTTTACGGACAGGGAGGCTACACCTTC. This encodes CASSLYGQGGYTF.

The V gene is TRBV24-1, the J gene TRBJ2-2, with 8 bases fitting TRBD2. This CDR3 has 15 residues. Germline V gives CDR1 KGHDR, CDR2 SFDVKD. With 4 bases clipped from V and 6 bases from J, the junction kept 6 bases outside the gene matches. The CDR3 coding sequence is TGTGCCACCAGTGAGCCGGGACTAGAATCCGGGGAGCTGTTTTTT. It is translated as CATSEPGLESGELFF.

The rearrangement joins TRBV19 to TRBJ1-2; TRBD1 matches at 7 bases. With V trimmed by 6 bases and J by 6 bases, 13 bases remained unmatched. CDR3 length: 15 residues. CDR1 is LNHDA and CDR2 is SQIVND in the germline V gene (reference sequence). CDR3 residues: CASRRSKGARNGYTF. DNA of the CDR3: TGTGCCAGTAGGCGCAGTAAGGGGGCAAGGAATGGCTACACCTTC.

Comments on this clonotype: At one end, the junction sequence differs from germline, possibly due to a read error. The chain couples TRBV7-3 to TRBJ2-5; no reliable D call. From germline, CDR1 is SGHTA and CDR2 FQGTGA. This CDR3 has 13 residues. CDR3 sequence (DNA): TGTGCTAGCAGCCTACAGATCCAAGAGACCCAGTACTTC. Translated: CASSLQIQETQYF.

The rearrangement joins TRBV9 to TRBJ2-5, with 11 bases aligning to TRBD2. The germline gives CDR1 SGDLS, CDR2 YYNGEE. CDR3 length equals 16 residues. J was trimmed by 4 bases and V by 3 bases; bases with no gene match: 8. CDR3 bases: TGTGCCAGCAGCGCGGGGCTAGCGGGGGGTGCAGAGACCCAGTACTTC. This translates into CASSAGLAGGAETQYF.

As for this clonotype: The conserved phenylalanine or tryptophan normally closing the CDR3 is absent here, so this likely arose from a read error. This chain uses TRBV5-1 with TRBJ2-7, with D perhaps TRBD1 (6 bases). V was clipped by 5 bases and J by 7 bases, with 19 bases between them. Per the germline V gene, CDR1 is SGHRS and CDR2 is YFSETQ. CDR3 length: 14 amino acids. CDR3 nucleotide sequence: TGCGCCAGCAGTTATGACGACAGGACGGGGGAGCAGTACTCC. It yields the protein CASSYDDRTGEQYS.

The rearrangement uses TRBV24-1 and TRBJ2-2, with unresolved D. Germline CDR1 and CDR2: KGHDR and SFDVKD. This CDR3 region has 13 residues. V shed 1 base and J shed 6 bases, with 5 bases lying between them. CDR3 loop: CATSDFAAGELFF. CDR3 coding DNA: TGTGCCACCAGTGATTTCGCTGCCGGGGAGCTGTTTTTT.

The chain employs TRBV9 and TRBJ2-7; no clear D gene. The V end lost 4 bases, the J end lost 6 bases, and 8 bases lay between the germline ends. This CDR3 is 11 amino acids long. The V gene's germline CDR1 is SGDLS and CDR2 YYNGEE. CDR3: CASSRVGEQYF. CDR3 DNA sequence: TGTGCCAGCAGCCGGGTTGGCGAGCAGTACTTC.

In the case of this clonotype: As the CDR3 is not closed by the conserved phenylalanine or tryptophan, this likely results from a read error. V and J are TRBV12-3 or TRBV12-4 and TRBJ1-2, with a possible D match to TRBD1 (5 bases). The CDR3 consists of 16 residues. CDR3 nucleotides: TGCGCCAGCAGTTTAGCTTCAGGGAACCGTAACTATGGCTACACCTCC. Its translation: CASSLASGNRNYGYTS.

The chain joins TRBV7-2 to TRBJ1-4; no clear D. Trimming cost V 2 bases and J 8 bases, with 15 bases left between them. The CDR3 covers 15 residues. Germline CDR1 and CDR2: SGHTA and FQGNSA. The CDR3 spells CASSLNSDSTEKLFF. Written as DNA, the CDR3 is TGTGCCAGCAGCTTAAATAGTGATTCAACCGAAAAACTGTTTTTT.

The J gene is TRBJ2-7, the V gene TRBV7-3, with TRBD2 matching over 9 bases. V lost 6 bases, J lost 1 base, and 1 base stayed unmatched. This CDR3 region has 13 residues. Germline V gene data show CDR1 as SGHTA and CDR2 as FQGTGA. As DNA, the CDR3 is TGTGCCAGCAGGCGGGGGGGATCCTACGAGCAGTACTTC. Its protein product is CASRRGGSYEQYF.

J is TRBJ1-1 and V is TRBV15; no reliable D call. This CDR3 contains 14 residues. CDR1 and CDR2 from the germline V gene are LNHNV and YYDKDF (reference sequence). Trimming removed 3 bases from V and 4 bases from J, with 12 bases in between. The CDR3 nucleotides read TGTGCCACCAGCAGGGAGGTCCCAAGCACTGAAGCTTTCTTT. It yields the protein CATSREVPSTEAFF.

The rearrangement uses TRBV4-1 and TRBJ1-2; D possibly corresponds to TRBD1 (6 bases). Trimming pared 0 bases from V and 8 bases from J, leaving 13 bases between. The CDR3 has 14 amino acids. Looked up from germline, CDR1 is MGHRA and CDR2 is YSYEKL. Written as DNA, the CDR3 is TGCGCCAGCAGCCAAGATCGGGGGGCGGGAGGCTACACCTTC. Translation: CASSQDRGAGGYTF.